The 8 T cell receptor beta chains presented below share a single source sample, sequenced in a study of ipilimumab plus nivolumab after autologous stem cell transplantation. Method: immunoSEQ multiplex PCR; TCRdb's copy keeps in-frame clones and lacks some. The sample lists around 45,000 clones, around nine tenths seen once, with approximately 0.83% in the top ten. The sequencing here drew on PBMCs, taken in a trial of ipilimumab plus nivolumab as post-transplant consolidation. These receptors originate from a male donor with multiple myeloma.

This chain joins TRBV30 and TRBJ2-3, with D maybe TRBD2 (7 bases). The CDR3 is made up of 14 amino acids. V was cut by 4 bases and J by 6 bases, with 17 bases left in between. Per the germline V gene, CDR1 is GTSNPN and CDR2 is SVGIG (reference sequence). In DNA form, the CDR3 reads TGTGCCTGGATGAAGGGGGGGGCAGCTGATACGCAGTATTTT. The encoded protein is CAWMKGGAADTQYF. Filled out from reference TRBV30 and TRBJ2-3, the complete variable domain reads SQTIHQWPATLVQPVGSPLSLECTVEGTSNPNLYWYRQAAGRGLQLLFYSVGIGQISSEVPQNLSASRPQDRQFILSSKKLLLSDSGFYLCAWMKGGAADTQYFGPGTRLTVL.

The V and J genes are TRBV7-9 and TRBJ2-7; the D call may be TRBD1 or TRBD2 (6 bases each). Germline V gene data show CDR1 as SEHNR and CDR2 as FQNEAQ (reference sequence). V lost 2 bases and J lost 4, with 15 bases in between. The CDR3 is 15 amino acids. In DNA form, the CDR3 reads TGTGCCAGCAGCTTACGGGGGCAGGGCGAGTACGAGCAGTACTTC. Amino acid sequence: CASSLRGQGEYEQYF.

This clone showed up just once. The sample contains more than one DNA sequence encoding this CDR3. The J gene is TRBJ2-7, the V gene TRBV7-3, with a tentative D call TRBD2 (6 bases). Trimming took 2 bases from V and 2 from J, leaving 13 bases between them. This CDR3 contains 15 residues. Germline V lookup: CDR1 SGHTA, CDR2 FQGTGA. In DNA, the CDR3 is TGTGCCAGCAGCTTAGATGGTAGCGGAGCCTACGAGCAGTACTTC. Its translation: CASSLDGSGAYEQYF.

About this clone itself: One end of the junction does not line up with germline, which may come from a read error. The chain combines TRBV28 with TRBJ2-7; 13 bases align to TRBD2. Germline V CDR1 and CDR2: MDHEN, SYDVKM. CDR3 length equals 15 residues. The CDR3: CASSLPGLAGAKRNF. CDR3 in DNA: TGTGCCAGCAGTTTACCCGGACTAGCGGGAGCTAAGCGGAACTTC.

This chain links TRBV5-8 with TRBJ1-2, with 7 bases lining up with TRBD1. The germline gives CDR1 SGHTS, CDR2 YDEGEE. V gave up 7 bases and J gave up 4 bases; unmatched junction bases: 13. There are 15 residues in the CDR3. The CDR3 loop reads CASSVQGKEGYGYTF. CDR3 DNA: TGTGCCAGCTCGGTACAGGGGAAAGAGGGCTATGGCTACACCTTC.

The CDR3 protein is CASSSLPGQRPYEQYF. The CDR3 DNA follows: TGTGCCAGCAGCTCACTACCGGGACAGAGACCGTACGAGCAGTACTTC. The chain combines TRBV7-6 with TRBJ2-7, with 7 positions matching TRBD1. CDR1 SGHVS and CDR2 FNYEAQ come from the germline V gene. CDR3 length: 16 residues. Unmatched junction bases numbered 13, after V lost 4 bases and J lost 4 bases.

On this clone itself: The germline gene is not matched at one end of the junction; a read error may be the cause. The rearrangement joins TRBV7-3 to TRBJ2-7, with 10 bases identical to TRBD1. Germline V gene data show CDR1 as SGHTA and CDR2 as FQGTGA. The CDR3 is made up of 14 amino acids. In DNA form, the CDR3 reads TGTGTCAGCAGCCCAACCGGGACAGGGGTAGAGCAGTACTTC. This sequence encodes CVSSPTGTGVEQYF.

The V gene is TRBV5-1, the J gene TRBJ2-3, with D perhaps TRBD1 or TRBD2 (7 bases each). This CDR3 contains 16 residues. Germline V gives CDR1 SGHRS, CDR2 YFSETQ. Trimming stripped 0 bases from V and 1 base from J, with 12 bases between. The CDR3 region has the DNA TGCGCCAGCAGCTTGGCGACAGGGAGGGGCACAGATACGCAGTATTTT. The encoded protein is CASSLATGRGTDTQYF.